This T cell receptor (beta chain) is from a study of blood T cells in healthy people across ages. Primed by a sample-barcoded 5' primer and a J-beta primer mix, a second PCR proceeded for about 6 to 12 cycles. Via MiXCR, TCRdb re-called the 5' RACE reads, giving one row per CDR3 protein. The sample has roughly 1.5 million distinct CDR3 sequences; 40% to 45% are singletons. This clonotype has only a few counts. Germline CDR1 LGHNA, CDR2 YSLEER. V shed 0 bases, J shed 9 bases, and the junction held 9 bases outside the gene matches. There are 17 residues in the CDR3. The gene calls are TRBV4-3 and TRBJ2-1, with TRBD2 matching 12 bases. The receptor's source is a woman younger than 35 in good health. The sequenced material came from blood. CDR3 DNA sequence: TGCGCCAGCAGCCAAGATAAAAGGACTAGCGGGAAGGTTGAGCAGTTCTTC. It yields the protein CASSQDKRTSGKVEQFF.